Below, 19 T cell receptor beta chains from the same sample are listed, as sequenced in a study of T cells in women clearing cervical HPV infection. Only in-frame clones appear in the TCRdb table, and some are missing; sequencing was by immunoSEQ multiplex PCR. This repertoire comprises 30,000 to 40,000 clones; its ten largest clones make up 6% to 7.5%. Sequencing input: blood buffy coat. These TCRs come from a woman aged 18-70 years with a cervical HPV16 infection that either progressed to CIN3+ or cleared (not recorded which).

Notes on this clone: The sequence runs out 3 residues before the end of the CDR3; the remainder is reconstructed from the germline J gene. The gene calls are TRBV19 and TRBJ2-6; 8 bases match TRBD2. With V trimmed by 5 bases and J by 2 bases, 8 bases remained unmatched. Per the germline V gene, CDR1 is LNHDA and CDR2 is SQIVND (reference sequence). There are 17 residues in the CDR3. The sequenced part of the CDR3 DNA is TGTGCCAGTAGTCCTTTGTGGCGGGAGGCTGGGGCCAACGTC. Encoded protein: CASSPLWREAGANV. The whole CDR3 is CASSPLWREAGANVLTF.

As regards this clone: Coverage ceases 3 residues before the CDR3 finishes, and the germline J gene fills in the end. V and J are TRBV2 and TRBJ2-3; D is undetermined. V was trimmed by 10 bases and J by 2 bases, leaving 13 bases between them. Germline V lookup: CDR1 SNHLY, CDR2 FYNNEI. CDR3 length equals 13 residues. CDR3 DNA, as far as it was read: TGTGCCACCTCAAGAGGTTACACAGATACG. Encoded protein: CATSRGYTDT. The full CDR3 reads CATSRGYTDTQYF.

About this clone itself: From the germline J gene comes the end of the CDR3, since the read stops 3 residues before it. Additional DNA sequences in this sample encode the identical CDR3. The rearrangement uses TRBV5-4 and TRBJ2-7; 10 positions agree with TRBD2. The CDR3 covers 13 residues. V lost 0 bases to trimming and J lost 6 bases; unmatched junction nucleotides: 0. Per germline, CDR1 SGHNT and CDR2 YYREEE (reference sequence). CDR3 amino acids: CASSLASGGEQYF. The CDR3 bases that were read are TGTGCCAGCAGCTTGGCTAGCGGGGGCGAG.

As concerns this clone: The read ends 3 residues early relative to the CDR3; the germline J gene fills the gap. V is TRBV19 and J is TRBJ2-3; D possibly uses TRBD1 or TRBD2 (6 bases each). The germline V and J ends were trimmed by 5 bases and 0 bases, with 18 bases remaining between them. The CDR3 totals 17 residues. CDR1 is LNHDA, CDR2 SQIVND, per germline (reference sequence). CDR3 amino acids: CASSLGTPGTSTDTQYF. Partial CDR3 DNA: TGTGCCAGTAGTCTAGGGACACCGGGGACTAGCACAGATACG.

The CDR3 bases that were read are TGTGCCATCAGTGAGTTACAAAAGGTTGCTAGCGGGGGGACCACAGATACG. Translating gives CAISELQKVASGGTTDT. The CDR3 as a whole reads CAISELQKVASGGTTDTQYF. V usage is TRBV10-3 and J usage is TRBJ2-3; 11 bases are shared with TRBD2. The read terminates 3 residues before the CDR3 end, so the remaining end is supplied by the germline J gene. The V gene end was trimmed by 1 base and the J gene end by 2 bases; junction bases not matched to a gene: 14. Per the germline V gene, CDR1 is ENHRY and CDR2 is SYGVKD. The CDR3 length is 20 residues.

Remarks on this clone: The read stops 3 residues short of the end of the CDR3; the missing end is completed from the germline J gene. The V gene is TRBV7-2, the J gene TRBJ2-4, with 7 nucleotides matching TRBD1. The CDR3 totals 14 residues. CDR1 is SGHTA and CDR2 is FQGNSA in the germline V gene. The sequenced part of the CDR3 DNA is TGTGCCAGCAGCTTTCTTGGGACAGTCTATGGT. Residues: CASSFLGTVYG. The whole CDR3 reads CASSFLGTVYGQYF.

CDR3: CASSLAGTSGTYNEQFF. CDR3 DNA, as far as it was read: TGCGCCAGCAGCTTAGCCGGGACTAGCGGGACGTACAATGAG. The rearrangement joins TRBV5-1 to TRBJ2-1; 13 bases fit TRBD2. The observed sequence ends 3 residues before the CDR3 terminus, with the missing tail filled in from the germline J gene. The CDR3 length is 17 residues. Trimming cost V 2 bases and J 4 bases; bases outside gene matches: 6. Germline assignment: CDR1 SGHRS and CDR2 YFSETQ.

Note on this clone: Read sequence stops 3 residues before the CDR3 end, and the germline J gene provides the missing end. The J gene is TRBJ2-2, the V gene TRBV19, with D tentatively TRBD1 (6 bases). From germline, CDR1 is LNHDA and CDR2 SQIVND (reference sequence). CDR3 size: 13 residues. Partial CDR3 DNA: TGTGCCAGTAACCCAGGGGATAATTCACCG. Amino acid sequence: CASNPGDNSP. The whole CDR3 sequence is CASNPGDNSPLFF.

A word on this clone: The CDR3 end lies 3 residues beyond the end of the read and is filled in from the germline J gene. The rearrangement joins TRBV30 to TRBJ2-1, with no clear D. CDR3 length: 12 amino acids. Deletions cut 0 bases from V and 7 bases from J, with 7 bases between. Germline V gives CDR1 GTSNPN, CDR2 SVGIG (reference sequence). CDR3 protein: CAWSVKQNEQFF. The covered CDR3 bases are TGTGCCTGGAGTGTAAAACAAAATGAG.

A word on this clone: The sequenced fragment ends 3 residues before the CDR3 boundary, so the rest is inferred from the germline J gene. V is TRBV2 and J is TRBJ2-2; 11 positions agree with TRBD1. Germline V gives CDR1 SNHLY, CDR2 FYNNEI. The CDR3 has 13 residues. CDR3 DNA (partial): TGTGCCAGCCACGGGGACAGGGGGTCACCG. This codes for CASHGDRGSP. The whole CDR3 sequence reads CASHGDRGSPLFF.

Concerning this clone: The observed sequence ends 3 residues before the CDR3 terminus, with the missing tail filled in from the germline J gene. The chain carries TRBV5-5 and TRBJ2-7; 9 nucleotides agree with TRBD2. This CDR3 is built from 14 residues. Germline CDR1 and CDR2: SGHKS and YYEKEE (reference sequence). V lost 4 bases to trimming and J lost 2 bases; unmatched junction nucleotides: 4. The CDR3 sequence: CASSPLAGAYEQYF. CDR3 DNA, as far as it was read: TGTGCCAGCAGCCCTTTAGCGGGGGCCTACGAG.

As concerns this clone: The CDR3 extends 3 residues past the end of the read, so its final part is completed from the germline J gene. This chain connects TRBV7-9 to TRBJ1-4; TRBD1 aligns across 7 bases. From germline, CDR1 is SEHNR and CDR2 FQNEAQ (reference sequence). V lost 3 bases to trimming and J lost 6 bases; unmatched junction nucleotides: 7. The CDR3 is made up of 15 amino acids. The CDR3 bases that were read are TGTGCCAGCAGCTTGGGCTCAGGGGGAGATGAAAAA. It translates to CASSLGSGGDEK. The CDR3, in full, reads CASSLGSGGDEKLFF.

Comment on this clone: One end of the junction fails to match germline, which may point to a read error. The CDR3 end is not reached by the read, which stops 3 residues before it; the germline J gene fills it in. The V call is TRBV4-1, the J call TRBJ2-2; TRBD2 aligns across 10 bases. The CDR3 sequence is 16 residues long. The germline V gene has CDR1 MGHRA and CDR2 YSYEKL. The covered CDR3 bases are TGCACCAGCGTAGCGGGGGGCCTCGCGAGCACCGGGGAG. Translating it yields CTSVAGGLASTGE. The whole CDR3 reads CTSVAGGLASTGELFF.

Details on this clone: The read falls 3 residues short of the CDR3 end, and the missing part is taken from the germline J gene. The chain combines TRBV11-1 with TRBJ1-1; possible D gene TRBD1, 5 bases. The CDR3 is made up of 15 amino acids. Germline values: CDR1 SGHAT, CDR2 FQDESV (reference sequence). V was pared by 1 base and J by 3 bases, with 12 bases between. The sequenced part of the CDR3 DNA is TGTGCCAGCAGCTTAGATGGGGGACTGGACACTGAA. This gives the protein CASSLDGGLDTE. The entire CDR3 is CASSLDGGLDTEAFF.

About this clone itself: The CDR3 end falls 3 residues outside the read, so it is completed with the germline J gene. The chain recombines TRBV11-2 with TRBJ2-2; 7 positions agree with TRBD2. This CDR3 spans 14 amino acids. V shed 5 bases and J 6 bases; nucleotides not matched to a gene: 6. The germline CDR1 and CDR2 sequences are SGHAT and FQNNGV. CDR3: CASSPGLVAGELFF. The CDR3 DNA, read in part, is TGTGCCAGCAGCCCCGGACTAGTGGCCGGGGAG.

As concerns this clone: The read gets to within 3 residues of the CDR3 end, and the germline J gene fills in the rest. The chain employs TRBV20-1 and TRBJ2-5; no clear D. CDR3 length: 14 amino acids. The V gene lost 0 bases and the J gene lost 1 base, with 9 bases spanning the gap. Looked up from germline, CDR1 is DFQATT and CDR2 is SNEGSKA (reference sequence). The CDR3 DNA, read in part, is TGCAGTGCTAGAGATGGCGCGGCCCAAGAGACC. As protein: CSARDGAAQET. The CDR3 as a whole reads CSARDGAAQETQYF.

As to this clone: The read is 3 residues too short to cover the CDR3 end, so that end is filled in from the germline J gene. This chain uses TRBV20-1 with TRBJ2-3; TRBD2 matches 12 bases. CDR1 is DFQATT and CDR2 is SNEGSKA in the germline V gene (reference sequence). The CDR3 sequence is 17 residues long. The V and J ends lost 3 bases and 0 bases, in that order; junction bases with no gene match: 7. The CDR3 protein is CSARYGGLAGSTDTQYF. The CDR3 DNA, read in part, is TGCAGTGCTAGGTACGGAGGACTAGCGGGGAGCACAGATACG.

For this clone: From the germline J gene comes the end of the CDR3, since the read stops 3 residues before it. The chain recombines TRBV5-1 with TRBJ1-1; the D gene is possibly TRBD1 (5 bases). This CDR3 region has 12 residues. Germline V gene lookup returns CDR1 SGHRS and CDR2 YFSETQ. The CDR3 here is CASSLGRGEAFF. CDR3 DNA (partial): TGCGCCAGCAGCTTGGGGAGGGGAGAA.

Points on this clone: The read ends 3 residues before the CDR3 terminus; that terminus is restored from the germline J gene. V usage is TRBV5-1 and J usage is TRBJ1-4; D is possibly TRBD1 (5 bases). The germline V gene has CDR1 SGHRS and CDR2 YFSETQ. The CDR3 covers 15 residues. CDR3 in amino acids: CASSYGQSYNSPLFF. The CDR3 DNA, read in part, is TGCGCCAGCAGCTACGGACAATCCTATAATTCACCA.